This T cell receptor beta chain was retrieved from a study of blood T cell repertoires in COVID-19. Overall study context: T cells, B-cell-depleted T cells, or PBMCs provided the cDNA or gDNA that served as material.

J was trimmed by 8 bases and V by 4 bases; bases with no gene match: 7. Per the germline V gene, CDR1 is SGHAT and CDR2 is FQNNGV. This CDR3 has 15 amino acids. TCRdb keeps only in-frame clones here, not all; method: immunoSEQ multiplex PCR. This sample has 150,000 to 190,000 clones, with about 88% found just once. The study drew participants aged about 18 to 95 years from approximately 23 US areas. Participants' reported clinical history set cohort assignment. The sequencing input was PBMCs or T cells enriched from blood (not recorded which). The chain has TRBV11-2 and TRBJ1-4; 10 nucleotides align to TRBD1. The receptor's source is a man over 45 who had recovered from COVID-19. CDR3 loop: CASSSDRDRGEKLFF. The CDR3 nucleotides read TGTGCCAGCAGCTCGGACCGGGACAGGGGAGAAAAACTGTTTTTT.